This TCR beta chain was observed in a study of OX40 agonist ivuxolimab in advanced cancers. Looked up from germline, CDR1 is MNHNY and CDR2 is SVGAGI (reference sequence). The CDR3 is made up of 14 amino acids. The V end lost 6 bases, the J end lost 0 bases, and 9 bases lay between the germline ends. Libraries were prepared by immunoSEQ multiplex PCR; TCRdb keeps only in-frame clonotypes and omits some of them. The table has roughly 15,000 clones, about 81% seen once. The V and J genes are TRBV6-6 and TRBJ1-5; D is ambiguous. The origin of this receptor is an adult with an advanced solid tumor such as melanoma, head and neck, liver or kidney cancer. This material consisted of CD4+ or CD8+ T cells sorted from blood, taken in a trial of the OX40 agonist ivuxolimab. The CDR3 is CASRPSHSNQPQHF. CDR3 sequence (DNA): TGTGCCAGCAGACCGAGCCATAGCAATCAGCCCCAGCATTTT.